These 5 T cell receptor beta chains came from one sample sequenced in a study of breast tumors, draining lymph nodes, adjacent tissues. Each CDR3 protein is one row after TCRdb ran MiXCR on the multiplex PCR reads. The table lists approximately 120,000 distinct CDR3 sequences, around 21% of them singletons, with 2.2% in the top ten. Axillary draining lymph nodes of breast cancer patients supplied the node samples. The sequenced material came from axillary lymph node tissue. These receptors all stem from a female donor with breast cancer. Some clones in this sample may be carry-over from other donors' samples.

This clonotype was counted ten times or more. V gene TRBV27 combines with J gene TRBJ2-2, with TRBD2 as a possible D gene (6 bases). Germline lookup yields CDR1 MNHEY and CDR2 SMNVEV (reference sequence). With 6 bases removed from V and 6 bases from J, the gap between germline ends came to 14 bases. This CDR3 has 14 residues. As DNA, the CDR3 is TGTGCCAGCAGCCCAGTACTAGCTCCCGGGGAGCTGTTTTTT. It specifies CASSPVLAPGELFF.

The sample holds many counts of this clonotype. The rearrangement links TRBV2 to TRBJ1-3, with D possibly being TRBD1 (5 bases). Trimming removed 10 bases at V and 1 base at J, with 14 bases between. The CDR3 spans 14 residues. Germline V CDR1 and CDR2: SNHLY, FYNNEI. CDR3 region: CATSTGGSGNTIYF. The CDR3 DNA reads TGTGCCACGTCGACGGGGGGGTCTGGAAACACCATATATTTT.

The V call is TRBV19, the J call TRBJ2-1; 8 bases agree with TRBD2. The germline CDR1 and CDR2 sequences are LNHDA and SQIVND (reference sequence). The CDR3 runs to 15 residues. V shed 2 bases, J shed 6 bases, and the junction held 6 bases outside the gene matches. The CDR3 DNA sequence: TGTGCCAGTAGTATAAGCGGGGGTCCGGGCAATGAGCAGTTCTTC. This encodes CASSISGGPGNEQFF. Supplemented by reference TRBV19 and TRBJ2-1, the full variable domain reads DGGITQSPKYLFRKEGQNVTLSCEQNLNHDAMYWYRQDPGQGLRLIYYSQIVNDFQKGDIAEGYSVSREKKESFPLTVTSAQKNPTAFYLCASSISGGPGNEQFFGPGTRLTVL.

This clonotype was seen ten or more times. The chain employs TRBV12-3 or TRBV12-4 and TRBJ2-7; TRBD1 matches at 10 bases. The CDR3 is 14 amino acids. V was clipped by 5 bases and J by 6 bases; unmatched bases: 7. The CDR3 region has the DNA TGTGCCAGCAGTCCGACAGGGGGCCTTGGCGAGCAGTACTTC. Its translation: CASSPTGGLGEQYF.

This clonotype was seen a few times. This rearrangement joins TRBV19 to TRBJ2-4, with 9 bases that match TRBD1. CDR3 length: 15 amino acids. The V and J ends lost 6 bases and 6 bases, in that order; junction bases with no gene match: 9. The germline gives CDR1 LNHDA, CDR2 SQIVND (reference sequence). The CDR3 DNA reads TGTGCCAGTAGCAGAACCGGGACAGGGACAAACATTCAGTACTTC. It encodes CASSRTGTGTNIQYF. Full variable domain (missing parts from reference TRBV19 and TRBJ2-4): DGGITQSPKYLFRKEGQNVTLSCEQNLNHDAMYWYRQDPGQGLRLIYYSQIVNDFQKGDIAEGYSVSREKKESFPLTVTSAQKNPTAFYLCASSRTGTGTNIQYFGAGTRLSVL.